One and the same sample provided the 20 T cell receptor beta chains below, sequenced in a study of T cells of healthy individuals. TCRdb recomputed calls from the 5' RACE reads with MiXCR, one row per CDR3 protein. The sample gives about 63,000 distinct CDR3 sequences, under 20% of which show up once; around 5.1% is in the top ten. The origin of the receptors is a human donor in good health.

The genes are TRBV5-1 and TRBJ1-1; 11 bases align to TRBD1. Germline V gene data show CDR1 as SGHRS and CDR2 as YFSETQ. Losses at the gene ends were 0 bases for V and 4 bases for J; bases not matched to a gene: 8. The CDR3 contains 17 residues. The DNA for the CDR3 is TGCGCCAGCAGCTTGGTAACCGGGACAGGGGGGCGCACTGAAGCTTTCTTT. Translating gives CASSLVTGTGGRTEAFF. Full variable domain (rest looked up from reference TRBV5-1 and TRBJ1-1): KAGVTQTPRYLIKTRGQQVTLSCSPISGHRSVSWYQQTPGQGLQFLFEYFSETQRNKGNFPGRFSGRQFSNSRSEMNVSTLELGDSALYLCASSLVTGTGGRTEAFFGQGTRLTVV.

For the CDR3, the DNA is TGTGCCAGCAGCTCATTGACAGGGAATGCTTTTGGCTACACCTTC. Translated: CASSSLTGNAFGYTF. The gene calls are TRBV7-9 and TRBJ1-2; the match to TRBD1 covers 7 bases. This CDR3 has 15 amino acids. CDR1 is SEHNR and CDR2 is FQNEAQ in the germline V gene (reference sequence). Trimming at V came to 4 bases and at J to 7 bases, leaving 12 bases not matched to a gene.

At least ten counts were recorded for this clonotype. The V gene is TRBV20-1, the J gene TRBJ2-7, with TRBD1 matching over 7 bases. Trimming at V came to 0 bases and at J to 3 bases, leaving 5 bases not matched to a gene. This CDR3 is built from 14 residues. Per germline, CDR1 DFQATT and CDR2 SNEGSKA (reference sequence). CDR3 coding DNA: TGCAGTGCTAGAGATCGGGACAGCATCTACGAGCAGTACTTC. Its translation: CSARDRDSIYEQYF.

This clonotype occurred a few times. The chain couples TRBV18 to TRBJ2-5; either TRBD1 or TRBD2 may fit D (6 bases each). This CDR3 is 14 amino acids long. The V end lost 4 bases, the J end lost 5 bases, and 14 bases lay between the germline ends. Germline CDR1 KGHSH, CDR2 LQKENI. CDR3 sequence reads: CASSLGGRSETQYF. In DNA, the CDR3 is TGTGCCAGCTCACTAGGGGGGAGATCGGAGACCCAGTACTTC.

The CDR3 bases are TGTGCCAGCAGCCGGGACAGTGGAGAGACCCAGTACTTC. Its translation is CASSRDSGETQYF. This chain joins TRBV27 and TRBJ2-5; TRBD1 aligns across 7 bases. This CDR3 has 13 residues. The germline gives CDR1 MNHEY, CDR2 SMNVEV (reference sequence). V trimming: 6 bases; J trimming: 4 bases; junction bases outside the gene matches: 5.

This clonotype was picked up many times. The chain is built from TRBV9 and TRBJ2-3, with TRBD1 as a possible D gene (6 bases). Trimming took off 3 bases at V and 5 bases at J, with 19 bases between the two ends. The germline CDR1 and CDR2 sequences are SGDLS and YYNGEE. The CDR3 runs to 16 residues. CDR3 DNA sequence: TGTGCCAGCAGCGCCAGGGGACCCCCTCCCGGAGATACGCAGTATTTT. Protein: CASSARGPPPGDTQYF. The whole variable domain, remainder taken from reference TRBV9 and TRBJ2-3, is DSGVTQTPKHLITATGQRVTLRCSPRSGDLSVYWYQQSLDQGLQFLIQYYNGEERAKGNILERFSAQQFPDLHSELNLSSLELGDSALYFCASSARGPPPGDTQYFGPGTRLTVL.

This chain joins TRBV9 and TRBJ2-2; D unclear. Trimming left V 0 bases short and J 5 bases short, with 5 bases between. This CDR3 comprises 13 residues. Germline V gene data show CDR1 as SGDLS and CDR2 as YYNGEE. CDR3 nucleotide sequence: TGTGCCAGCAGCGTAGTAGGGACCGGGGAGCTGTTTTTT. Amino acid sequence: CASSVVGTGELFF.

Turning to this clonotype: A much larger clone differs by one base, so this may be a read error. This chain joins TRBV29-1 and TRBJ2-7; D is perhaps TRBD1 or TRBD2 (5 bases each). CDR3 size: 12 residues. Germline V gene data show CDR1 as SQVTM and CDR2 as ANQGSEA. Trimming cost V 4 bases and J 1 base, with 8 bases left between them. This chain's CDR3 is CSVVGESYEQYF. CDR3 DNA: TGCAGCGTTGTGGGGGAATCCTACGAGCAGTACTTC.

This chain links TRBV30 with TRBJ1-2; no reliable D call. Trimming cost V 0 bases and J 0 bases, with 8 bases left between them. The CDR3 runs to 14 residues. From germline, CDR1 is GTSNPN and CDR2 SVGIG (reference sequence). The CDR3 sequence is CAWSVLGTNYGYTF. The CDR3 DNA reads TGTGCCTGGAGTGTACTAGGGACTAACTATGGCTACACCTTC.

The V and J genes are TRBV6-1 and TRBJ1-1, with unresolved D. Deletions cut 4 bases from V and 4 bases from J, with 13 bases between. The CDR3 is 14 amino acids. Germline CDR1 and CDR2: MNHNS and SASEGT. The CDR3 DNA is TGTGCCAGCAGTGTACTAGTTTGGGGCACTGAAGCTTTCTTT. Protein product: CASSVLVWGTEAFF.

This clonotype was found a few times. The CDR3 is CASSDQGVSEEQYF. The CDR3 DNA reads as TGTGCCAGCAGTGATCAGGGGGTATCGGAGGAGCAGTACTTC. This chain joins TRBV25-1 and TRBJ2-7, with 7 bases identical to TRBD1. The CDR3 has 14 amino acids. Germline CDR1 MGHDK, CDR2 SYGVNS. Trimming cost V 3 bases and J 7 bases; bases outside gene matches: 9.

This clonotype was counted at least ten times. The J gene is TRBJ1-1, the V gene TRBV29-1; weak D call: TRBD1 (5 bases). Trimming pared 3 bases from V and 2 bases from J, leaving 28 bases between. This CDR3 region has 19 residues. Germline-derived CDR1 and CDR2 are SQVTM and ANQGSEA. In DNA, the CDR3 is TGCAGCGTTGAGAGAGCGAGTGGAGGTTGGCAGGGACCAAACACTGAAGCTTTCTTT. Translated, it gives CSVERASGGWQGPNTEAFF.

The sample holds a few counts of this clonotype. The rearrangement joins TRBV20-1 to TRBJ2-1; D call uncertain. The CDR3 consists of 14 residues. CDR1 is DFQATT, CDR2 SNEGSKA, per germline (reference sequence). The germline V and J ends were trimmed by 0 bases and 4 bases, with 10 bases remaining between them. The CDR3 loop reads CSARESTGYNEQFF. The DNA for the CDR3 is TGCAGTGCTAGAGAATCCACCGGATACAATGAGCAGTTCTTC.

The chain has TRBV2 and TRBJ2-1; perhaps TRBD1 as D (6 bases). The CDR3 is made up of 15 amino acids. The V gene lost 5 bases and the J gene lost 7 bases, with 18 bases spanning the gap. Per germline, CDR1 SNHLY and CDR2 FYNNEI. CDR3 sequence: CASSPGTTHRNEQFF. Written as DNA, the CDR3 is TGTGCCAGCAGTCCCGGGACAACTCATCGGAATGAGCAGTTCTTC. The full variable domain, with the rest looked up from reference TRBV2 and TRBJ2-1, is EPEVTQTPSHQVTQMGQEVILRCVPISNHLYFYWYRQILGQKVEFLVSFYNNEISEKSEIFDDQFSVERPDGSNFTLKIRSTKLEDSAMYFCASSPGTTHRNEQFFGPGTRLTVL.

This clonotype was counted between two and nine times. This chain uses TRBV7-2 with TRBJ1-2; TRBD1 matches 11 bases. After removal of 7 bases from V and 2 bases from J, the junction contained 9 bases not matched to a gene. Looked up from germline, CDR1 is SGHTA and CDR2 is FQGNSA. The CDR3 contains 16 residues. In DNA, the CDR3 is TGTGCCAGCATCCGGGACAGGGGGAATTGGAACTATGGCTACACCTTC. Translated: CASIRDRGNWNYGYTF.

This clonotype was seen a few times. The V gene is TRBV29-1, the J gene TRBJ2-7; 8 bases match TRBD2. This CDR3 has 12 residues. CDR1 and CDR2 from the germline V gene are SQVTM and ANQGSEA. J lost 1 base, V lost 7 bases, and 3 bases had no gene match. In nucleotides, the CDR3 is TGCAGCGCACGGGGGGGTTCCTACGAGCAGTACTTC. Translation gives CSARGGSYEQYF.

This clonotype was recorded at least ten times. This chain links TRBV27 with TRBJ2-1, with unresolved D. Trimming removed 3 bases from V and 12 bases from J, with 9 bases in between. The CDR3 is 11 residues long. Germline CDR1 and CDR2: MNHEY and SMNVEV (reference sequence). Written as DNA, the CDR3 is TGTGCCAGCAGTTTGGGGTTTATGCAGTTCTTC. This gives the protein CASSLGFMQFF.

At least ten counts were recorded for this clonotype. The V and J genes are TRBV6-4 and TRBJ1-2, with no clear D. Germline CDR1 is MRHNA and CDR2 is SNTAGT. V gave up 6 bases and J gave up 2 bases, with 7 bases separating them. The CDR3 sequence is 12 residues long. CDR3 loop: CASREANYGYTF. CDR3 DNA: TGTGCCAGCAGAGAAGCCAACTATGGCTACACCTTC.

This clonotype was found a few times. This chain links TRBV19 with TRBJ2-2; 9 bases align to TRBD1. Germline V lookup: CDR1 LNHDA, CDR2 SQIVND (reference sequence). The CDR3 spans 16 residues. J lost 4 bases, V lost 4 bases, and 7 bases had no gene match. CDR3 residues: CASSRLQGASTGELFF. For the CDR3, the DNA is TGTGCCAGTAGTAGACTACAGGGGGCTTCCACCGGGGAGCTGTTTTTT.

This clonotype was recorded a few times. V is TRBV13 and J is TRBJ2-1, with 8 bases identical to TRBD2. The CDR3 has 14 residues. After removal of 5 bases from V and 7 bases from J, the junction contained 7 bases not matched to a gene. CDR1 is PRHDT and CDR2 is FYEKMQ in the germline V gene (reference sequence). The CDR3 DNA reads TGTGCCAGCAGCAGAGCGGGAGCGTATAATGAGCAGTTCTTC. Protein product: CASSRAGAYNEQFF.